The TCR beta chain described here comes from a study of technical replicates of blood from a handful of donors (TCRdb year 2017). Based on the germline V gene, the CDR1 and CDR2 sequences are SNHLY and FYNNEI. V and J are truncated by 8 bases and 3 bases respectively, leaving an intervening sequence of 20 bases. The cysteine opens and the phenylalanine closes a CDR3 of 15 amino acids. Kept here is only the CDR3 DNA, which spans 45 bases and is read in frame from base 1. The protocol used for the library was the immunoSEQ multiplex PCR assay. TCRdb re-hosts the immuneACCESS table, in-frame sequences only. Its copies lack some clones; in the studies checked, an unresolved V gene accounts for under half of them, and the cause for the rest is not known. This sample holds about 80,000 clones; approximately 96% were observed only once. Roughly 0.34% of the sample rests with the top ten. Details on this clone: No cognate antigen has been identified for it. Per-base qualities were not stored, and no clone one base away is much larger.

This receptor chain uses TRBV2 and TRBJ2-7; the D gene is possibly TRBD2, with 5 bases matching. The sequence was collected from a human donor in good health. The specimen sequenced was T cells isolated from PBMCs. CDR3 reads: CASQTNWGADYEQYF. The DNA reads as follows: TGTGCCAGCCAGACAAACTGGGGAGCAGACTACGAGCAGTACTTC.